The rows below give T cell receptor beta chains drawn from one sample of a study of blood T cell repertoires in COVID-19. The assay was immunoSEQ multiplex PCR, and TCRdb's table has in-frame clones only and misses some. This table holds roughly 250,000 clones, 70% to 90% found once. Sample: peripheral blood. These receptors all stem from a woman between 40 and 55 years old who had recovered from COVID-19. The CDR3 runs from the conserved cysteine through the conserved F or W. The order of the fields is CDR3 protein, CDR3 DNA, D gene, V gene, clone size, J gene. The D gene is left open where the match is weak. Rows may omit the clone size; those that give it use once, few, many or a size class.

CDR3aa: CASRAGGTYEQYF; CDR3nt: TGTGCCAGCAGGGCAGGGGGAACCTACGAGCAGTACTTC; d_gene: TRBD1; v_gene: TRBV7-2; abundance: once; j_gene: TRBJ2-7
CDR3aa: CASSRGTSGGTRTDTQYF; CDR3nt: TGCGCCAGCAGCCGTGGGACTAGCGGGGGGACCCGCACAGATACGCAGTATTTT; d_gene: TRBD2; v_gene: TRBV5-1; abundance: NA; j_gene: TRBJ2-3
CDR3aa: CASTGTGVFYSNQPQHF; CDR3nt: TGTGCCAGTACTGGGACAGGGGTGTTTTATAGCAATCAGCCCCAGCATTTT; d_gene: TRBD1; v_gene: TRBV19; abundance: few; j_gene: TRBJ1-5
CDR3aa: CASSDGPRVYTF; CDR3nt: TGTGCCAGCAGCGACGGTCCGAGGGTCTACACCTTC; d_gene: NA; v_gene: TRBV12-3/TRBV12-4; abundance: NA; j_gene: TRBJ1-2
CDR3aa: CASRSGTDYNSPLHF; CDR3nt: TGTGCCAGCAGATCCGGGACAGACTATAATTCACCCCTCCACTTT; d_gene: TRBD1; v_gene: TRBV28; abundance: NA; j_gene: TRBJ1-6
CDR3aa: CASSPGQGGQETQYF; CDR3nt: TGTGCCAGCAGCCCTGGACAGGGCGGCCAAGAGACCCAGTACTTC; d_gene: TRBD1; v_gene: TRBV7-3; abundance: NA; j_gene: TRBJ2-5
CDR3aa: CASSQRGTTWDTQYF; CDR3nt: TGTGCCAGCAGCCAAAGGGGGACTACTTGGGATACGCAGTATTTT; d_gene: NA; v_gene: TRBV14; abundance: NA; j_gene: TRBJ2-3
CDR3aa: CASKRDIMGETQYF; CDR3nt: TGTGCCAGCAAACGGGACATCATGGGGGAGACCCAGTACTTC; d_gene: NA; v_gene: TRBV2; abundance: NA; j_gene: TRBJ2-5
CDR3aa: CASSAGTGLRYNEQFF; CDR3nt: TGTGCCAGCAGCGCCGGGACAGGGTTAAGGTACAATGAGCAGTTCTTC; d_gene: TRBD1; v_gene: TRBV7-6; abundance: NA; j_gene: TRBJ2-1
CDR3aa: CASSQDRGAYGYTF; CDR3nt: TGTGCCAGCAGCCAGGACAGGGGGGCCTATGGCTACACCTTC; d_gene: TRBD1; v_gene: TRBV3-1/TRBV3-2; abundance: once; j_gene: TRBJ1-2
CDR3aa: CASKGTGYYQPQHF; CDR3nt: TGTGCCAGCAAAGGGACAGGGTATTATCAGCCCCAGCATTTT; d_gene: TRBD1; v_gene: TRBV28; abundance: NA; j_gene: TRBJ1-5
CDR3aa: CASSVAWDWSSYNEQFF; CDR3nt: TGTGCCAGCAGCGTAGCCTGGGACTGGAGCTCCTACAATGAGCAGTTCTTC; d_gene: NA; v_gene: TRBV9; abundance: NA; j_gene: TRBJ2-1
CDR3aa: CASSQDPPFDTNPTDTQYF; CDR3nt: TGCGCCAGCAGCCAAGATCCGCCCTTCGACACAAACCCCACAGATACGCAGTATTTT; d_gene: NA; v_gene: TRBV4-3; abundance: NA; j_gene: TRBJ2-3
CDR3aa: CASSPSGIYGYTF; CDR3nt: TGTGCCAGCAGCCCATCAGGGATCTATGGCTACACCTTC; d_gene: NA; v_gene: TRBV7-9; abundance: NA; j_gene: TRBJ1-2
CDR3aa: CASSSTSGSYNEQFF; CDR3nt: TGTGCCAGCAGCTCAACTAGCGGCTCCTACAATGAGCAGTTCTTC; d_gene: TRBD2; v_gene: TRBV11-3; abundance: NA; j_gene: TRBJ2-1
CDR3aa: CASSTNWGGQSSNYGYTF; CDR3nt: TGTGCCAGCAGCACCAACTGGGGAGGGCAGAGCTCTAACTATGGCTACACCTTC; d_gene: NA; v_gene: TRBV7-9; abundance: few; j_gene: TRBJ1-2
CDR3aa: CATSDTGLAGSRETQYF; CDR3nt: TGTGCCACCAGTGATACCGGACTAGCGGGATCACGAGAGACCCAGTACTTC; d_gene: TRBD2; v_gene: TRBV24-1; abundance: once; j_gene: TRBJ2-5
CDR3aa: CASGFGEGRGVNQPQHF; CDR3nt: TGTGCGAGCGGGTTTGGGGAGGGGAGGGGGGTAAATCAGCCCCAGCATTTT; d_gene: NA; v_gene: TRBV2; abundance: NA; j_gene: TRBJ1-5
CDR3aa: CASSEPWTGVEQYF; CDR3nt: TGCGCCAGCAGTGAGCCTTGGACAGGGGTCGAGCAGTACTTC; d_gene: TRBD1; v_gene: TRBV10-2; abundance: NA; j_gene: TRBJ2-7
CDR3aa: CASSLKWTASGNTIYF; CDR3nt: TGCGCCAGCAGCTTGAAATGGACAGCCTCTGGAAACACCATATATTTT; d_gene: NA; v_gene: TRBV5-1; abundance: NA; j_gene: TRBJ1-3
CDR3aa: CSVVVASYEQYF; CDR3nt: TGCAGCGTTGTTGTAGCCTCCTACGAGCAGTACTTC; d_gene: NA; v_gene: TRBV29-1; abundance: NA; j_gene: TRBJ2-7
CDR3aa: CASSFLRAYEQYF; CDR3nt: TGTGCCAGCAGTTTCCTGAGGGCTTACGAGCAGTACTTC; d_gene: NA; v_gene: TRBV12-3/TRBV12-4; abundance: once; j_gene: TRBJ2-7
CDR3aa: CASSFGLLYEQYF; CDR3nt: TGTGCCAGCAGCTTCGGACTTCTCTACGAGCAGTACTTC; d_gene: NA; v_gene: TRBV3-1/TRBV3-2; abundance: NA; j_gene: TRBJ2-7
CDR3aa: CASSRFSGYEQYF; CDR3nt: TGTGCCAGCAGTAGATTTTCAGGGTACGAGCAGTACTTC; d_gene: NA; v_gene: TRBV6-5; abundance: many; j_gene: TRBJ2-7
CDR3aa: CASSLEALGGYGYTF; CDR3nt: TGTGCCAGCAGCTTAGAGGCCCTGGGGGGCTATGGCTACACCTTC; d_gene: NA; v_gene: TRBV7-8; abundance: NA; j_gene: TRBJ1-2
CDR3aa: CASSETGLTYEQYF; CDR3nt: TGCGCCAGCTCCGAAACAGGGCTTACCTACGAGCAGTACTTC; d_gene: NA; v_gene: TRBV5-1; abundance: few; j_gene: TRBJ2-7
CDR3aa: CASSLALLATSTDTQYF; CDR3nt: TGTGCCAGCAGCTTAGCCCTCCTAGCAACTAGCACAGATACGCAGTATTTT; d_gene: NA; v_gene: TRBV7-2; abundance: NA; j_gene: TRBJ2-3
CDR3aa: CASSYVGGYNEQFF; CDR3nt: TGTGCCAGCAGTTACGTCGGGGGGTACAATGAGCAGTTCTTC; d_gene: TRBD2; v_gene: TRBV6-6; abundance: NA; j_gene: TRBJ2-1
CDR3aa: CAWSATGGSQPQHF; CDR3nt: TGTGCCTGGAGTGCAACAGGGGGAAGTCAGCCCCAGCATTTT; d_gene: TRBD1; v_gene: TRBV30; abundance: NA; j_gene: TRBJ1-5
CDR3aa: CASSEARERRRETQYF; CDR3nt: TGTGCCAGCAGTGAAGCGAGAGAGCGCCGGAGGGAGACCCAGTACTTC; d_gene: NA; v_gene: TRBV6-1; abundance: once; j_gene: TRBJ2-5
CDR3aa: CASSLAAGGPMDTQYF; CDR3nt: TGTGCCAGCAGCTTGGCAGCGGGGGGGCCGATGGATACGCAGTATTTT; d_gene: TRBD2; v_gene: TRBV5-4; abundance: NA; j_gene: TRBJ2-3
CDR3aa: CASSQIEIGRDKAQETQYF; CDR3nt: TGTGCCAGCAGCCAAATAGAGATCGGCCGGGACAAGGCTCAAGAGACCCAGTACTTC; d_gene: NA; v_gene: TRBV4-2; abundance: NA; j_gene: TRBJ2-5
CDR3aa: CASSQDDRFSGELFF; CDR3nt: TGTGCCAGCAGCCAAGACGACAGGTTTAGCGGGGAGCTGTTTTTT; d_gene: NA; v_gene: TRBV14; abundance: NA; j_gene: TRBJ2-2
CDR3aa: CASSRFGGLNYGYTF; CDR3nt: TGTGCCAGCAGCCGCTTTGGAGGACTAAACTATGGCTACACCTTC; d_gene: NA; v_gene: TRBV9; abundance: NA; j_gene: TRBJ1-2
CDR3aa: CASSLEQSLGNTGELFF; CDR3nt: TGTGCCAGCAGCTTAGAGCAGAGTCTAGGGAACACCGGGGAGCTGTTTTTT; d_gene: NA; v_gene: TRBV11-3; abundance: NA; j_gene: TRBJ2-2
CDR3aa: CASSYMDSRSPLHF; CDR3nt: TGTGCCAGCAGTTACATGGACAGTAGGTCACCCCTCCACTTT; d_gene: NA; v_gene: TRBV6-5; abundance: NA; j_gene: TRBJ1-6
CDR3aa: CASSFGNSPLHF; CDR3nt: TGTGCCAGCAGTTTTGGCAATTCACCCCTCCACTTT; d_gene: NA; v_gene: TRBV12-3/TRBV12-4; abundance: once; j_gene: TRBJ1-6
CDR3aa: CATSSRAGMGLSNQPQHF; CDR3nt: TGTGCCACCAGCAGTAGAGCGGGGATGGGGCTAAGCAATCAGCCCCAGCATTTT; d_gene: NA; v_gene: TRBV15; abundance: few; j_gene: TRBJ1-5
CDR3aa: CASRPTEKGNNEQFF; CDR3nt: TGTGCCAGCAGACCGACAGAAAAAGGAAACAATGAGCAGTTCTTC; d_gene: NA; v_gene: TRBV28; abundance: NA; j_gene: TRBJ2-1
CDR3aa: CASSESTSEDYNEQFF; CDR3nt: TGTGCCAGCAGTGAAAGTACTAGCGAGGACTACAATGAGCAGTTCTTC; d_gene: TRBD2; v_gene: TRBV25-1; abundance: NA; j_gene: TRBJ2-1
CDR3aa: CASSYSGSGAQYF; CDR3nt: TGTGCCAGCAGTTACTCGGGGTCCGGGGCCCAGTACTTC; d_gene: NA; v_gene: TRBV6-6; abundance: NA; j_gene: TRBJ2-5
CDR3aa: CASSQDPQQVRFF; CDR3nt: TGCGCCAGCAGCCAAGATCCACAGCAGGTGAGGTTCTTC; d_gene: NA; v_gene: TRBV4-3; abundance: once; j_gene: TRBJ2-1
CDR3aa: CAWSVRGQLNTEAFF; CDR3nt: TGTGCCTGGAGTGTACGGGGACAGCTGAACACTGAAGCTTTCTTT; d_gene: TRBD1; v_gene: TRBV30; abundance: NA; j_gene: TRBJ1-1
CDR3aa: CASSLGQGAVYEQYF; CDR3nt: TGCGCCAGCAGCCTAGGACAGGGGGCAGTCTACGAGCAGTACTTC; d_gene: TRBD1; v_gene: TRBV4-3; abundance: NA; j_gene: TRBJ2-7
CDR3aa: CAWRRDRGSLYGYTF; CDR3nt: TGTGCCTGGAGGAGGGACAGGGGATCCCTCTATGGCTACACCTTC; d_gene: TRBD1; v_gene: TRBV30; abundance: NA; j_gene: TRBJ1-2
CDR3aa: CASSPSRDRVRADNSPLHF; CDR3nt: TGTGCCAGCAGTCCGTCCCGGGACAGGGTCCGGGCGGATAATTCACCCCTCCACTTT; d_gene: TRBD1; v_gene: TRBV6-6; abundance: NA; j_gene: TRBJ1-6
CDR3aa: CASSLLGVGTGELFF; CDR3nt: TGTGCCAGCAGTTTATTAGGGGTGGGCACCGGGGAGCTGTTTTTT; d_gene: NA; v_gene: TRBV28; abundance: once; j_gene: TRBJ2-2
CDR3aa: CASRASGGGEQFF; CDR3nt: TGTGCCAGCAGGGCTAGCGGGGGGGGTGAGCAGTTCTTC; d_gene: TRBD2; v_gene: TRBV6-4; abundance: NA; j_gene: TRBJ2-1
CDR3aa: CASSIYGGNQPQHF; CDR3nt: TGTGCCAGTAGTATATACGGGGGCAATCAGCCCCAGCATTTT; d_gene: NA; v_gene: TRBV19; abundance: NA; j_gene: TRBJ1-5
CDR3aa: CASSLGQGNEQFF; CDR3nt: TGTGCCAGCAGCTTGGGACAGGGGAATGAGCAGTTCTTC; d_gene: TRBD1; v_gene: TRBV11-3; abundance: once; j_gene: TRBJ2-1
CDR3aa: CAWSSGQLSGNTIYF; CDR3nt: TGTGCCTGGAGCTCGGGACAGCTCTCTGGAAACACCATATATTTT; d_gene: TRBD1; v_gene: TRBV30; abundance: NA; j_gene: TRBJ1-3
CDR3aa: CASRELAGVRTYEQYF; CDR3nt: TGTGCCAGCAGGGAGCTAGCGGGAGTTAGGACCTACGAGCAGTACTTC; d_gene: TRBD2; v_gene: TRBV5-8; abundance: NA; j_gene: TRBJ2-7